Here is one T cell receptor beta chain with its context. No antigen is known for it. Nothing much larger sits one base from this clone, and base qualities are not available. To sequence the TCRbeta CDR3 region, genomic DNA was isolated from the sorted cells. The immunoSEQ Assay was used to sequence the TCRbeta CDR3 regions. TCRdb re-hosts the immuneACCESS table, in-frame sequences only. Its copies lack some clones; in the studies checked, an unresolved V gene accounts for under half of them, and the cause for the rest is not known. The sample yields tens of thousands of clones; about 90% were counted once. More than 7.5% of the sample belongs to the ten largest clones. Patients with a history of autoimmune disease or receiving systemic immunosuppression were excluded from the trial. Peripheral blood for TCR sequencing was drawn from every dose cohort at baseline, at cycle 4 day 1 and at cycle 7 day 1. Samples were obtained from an open-label, multicenter, first-in-human phase I dose-escalation trial of ivuxolimab. The trial enrolled adults with locally advanced or metastatic head and neck squamous cell, hepatocellular, melanoma or renal cell carcinoma. Before TCR sequencing, CD4+ and CD8+ T cells were separately sorted from peripheral blood.

These data originate in a study of OX40 agonist ivuxolimab in advanced cancers. Describing the broader study: The costimulatory receptor OX40 (CD134) was targeted by ivuxolimab, a fully human IgG2 agonistic monoclonal antibody. Three dose-escalation patients achieved partial responses, one with hepatocellular carcinoma and two with cutaneous melanoma. Of the roughly 52 dose-escalation patients, hepatocellular carcinoma was present in about 20, melanoma in approximately 15, renal cell carcinoma in 9 and head and neck cancer in 9. The point of sequencing TCRbeta in the periphery was to test whether ivuxolimab changed TCR sequence diversity and drove clonal T-cell expansion. The paper describes the monotherapy dose-escalation part (N = 52 patients) of the phase I trial of ivuxolimab. In the dose-escalation cohort, around four fifths of patients were male, and the mean age was around 60 years, with a range of about 20 to 90. Patients were allowed to have had prior anti-PD-1, anti-PD-L1 or anti-CTLA-4 therapy, and roughly 40% of the dose-escalation patients had previously received checkpoint inhibitors. Intravenous ivuxolimab was administered to patients every 2 weeks at six dose levels: 0.01, 0.1, 0.3, 1.5, 3 and 10 mg/kg.

The investigation overall reported the following: Low levels of normalized T-cell clonal expansion were also seen in some nonresponding patients. The antigen specificity of the peripheral T cells that underwent clonal expansion was not determined. At doses of 0.1 to 3.0 mg/kg, clonal expansion of both CD4+ and CD8+ blood T cells was observed from baseline to week 6. In the 0.1-3.0 mg/kg groups, partial responders had among the lowest normalized peripheral clonal expansion, particularly in CD8+ T cells. On average, CD8+ T cells showed more expanded clones than CD4+ T cells after ivuxolimab.

Between the V and J ends, shortened by 1 base and 7 bases respectively, the junction contains 8 bases. Spanning cysteine to phenylalanine, the CDR3 consists of 13 amino acids. The kept DNA is CDR3 alone, 39 bases in frame from the first base. CDR1 SGHVS and CDR2 FQNEAQ were looked up in the germline V gene. The V gene is TRBV7-8 and the J gene is TRBJ2-1; too little of a D gene remains to name it. The sample in question was CD4+ or CD8+ T cells sorted from blood, obtained in a trial of the OX40 agonist ivuxolimab. This TCR derives from an adult with an advanced solid tumor such as melanoma, head and neck, liver or kidney cancer. The nucleotides are TGTGCCAGCAGCTTAGTTCTCGGAAATGAGCAGTTCTTC. Translated, this gives CASSLVLGNEQFF.